The source of this T cell receptor beta chain is a study of spatial heterogeneity in lung cancer. The study's findings and limits: Within tumors, counts of expanded alpha and beta TCRs tracked tumor mutation counts.

The length of the CDR3 is 14 residues. Trimming removed 2 bases from V and 2 bases from J, with 10 bases in between. Germline V gene lookup returns CDR1 KGHSH and CDR2 LQKENI. Time point indicated: sample taken at primary tumor resection. Tumor, nontumor lung or frozen PBMC supplied whole RNA, sequenced without sorting. A distinct unique molecular identifier was carried by each TCR cDNA molecule. TCRdb re-derived calls from the 5' RACE reads in MiXCR, one entry per CDR3 protein. The sample lists approximately 3,000 distinct CDR3 sequences, approximately 35% occurring once. This clonotype was observed a handful of times. Its target is not known.

The sequence was obtained from a female donor with early-stage non-small cell lung cancer. The chain is built from TRBV18 and TRBJ2-7; TRBD1 might be the D (6 bases). Sequencing used lung tumor tissue, obtained at surgery. The DNA for the CDR3 is TGTGCCAGCTCACCAGCTCCAGGGGCCTACGAGCAGTACTTC. Translation gives CASSPAPGAYEQYF.